A single sample is the source of the 6 T cell receptor beta chains below, sequenced in a study of neurological immune-mediated disorders. In TCRdb, the 5' RACE reads were re-called with MiXCR into one record per CDR3 protein. The sample has about 31,000 distinct CDR3 sequences, about an eighth seen once; the top ten hold around 5%. As to time point: technical triplicate 2. What was sequenced was CD4+ T cells from blood. Source of these receptors: a female donor with HTLV-1-associated myelopathy (HAM/TSP).

This clonotype was recorded at least ten times. V gene TRBV20-1 combines with J gene TRBJ2-1; TRBD1 aligns across 8 bases. Germline CDR1 reads DFQATT; CDR2 reads SNEGSKA (reference sequence). J was trimmed by 4 bases and V by 8 bases; bases with no gene match: 10. This CDR3 contains 14 residues. CDR3 in DNA: TGCAGTCCGTCAGGGGGCGAACCTTACAATGAGCAGTTCTTC. It specifies CSPSGGEPYNEQFF.

This clonotype is labeled medium-sized. V usage is TRBV20-1 and J usage is TRBJ1-2; TRBD1 matches 8 bases. CDR1 and CDR2 from the germline V gene are DFQATT and SNEGSKA (reference sequence). This CDR3 is built from 14 residues. V lost 1 base to trimming and J lost 4 bases; unmatched junction nucleotides: 5. The DNA for the CDR3 is TGCAGTGCTAGAGTTGTAGGACAGGGCTATGGCTACACCTTC. This translates into CSARVVGQGYGYTF.

Ten or more counts support this clonotype. The chain uses TRBV12-3 or TRBV12-4 and TRBJ1-1; no clear D. This CDR3 has 15 residues. Trimming stripped 5 bases from V and 2 bases from J, with 15 bases between. CDR3 DNA sequence: TGTGCCAGCAGTATTCACGGCGACGGTAACACTGAAGCTTTCTTT. It translates to CASSIHGDGNTEAFF.

This clonotype was observed many times. The J gene is TRBJ2-2, the V gene TRBV20-1; D possibly corresponds to TRBD1 (7 bases). The ends were cut back, 0 bases at V and 2 bases at J, with 16 bases in the middle. The CDR3 spans 17 residues. Per germline, CDR1 DFQATT and CDR2 SNEGSKA (reference sequence). CDR3 residues: CSARDPRQGGNTGELFF. The CDR3 DNA follows: TGCAGTGCTAGAGACCCTCGACAGGGAGGCAACACCGGGGAGCTGTTTTTT.

This clonotype was counted many times. The V and J genes are TRBV12-3 or TRBV12-4 and TRBJ1-2; 9 nucleotides match TRBD1. The CDR3 spans 13 residues. With 6 bases clipped from V and 7 bases from J, the junction kept 6 bases outside the gene matches. CDR3 sequence (DNA): TGTGCCAGCAGACTCCGGGACAGGGCTGGCTACACCTTC. This encodes CASRLRDRAGYTF.

This clonotype was detected ten times or more. The chain has TRBV20-1 and TRBJ2-3, with 10 bases identical to TRBD1. The CDR3 consists of 17 residues. V gave up 1 base and J gave up 5 bases; unmatched junction bases: 12. Germline V gives CDR1 DFQATT, CDR2 SNEGSKA (reference sequence). Here the CDR3 DNA reads TGCAGTGCTAGAGTGGCCCTGACAGGGGGCTGGGGAGATACGCAGTATTTT. Its translation: CSARVALTGGWGDTQYF.